Listed here are 7 T cell receptor beta chains from one sample, sequenced in a study of T-cell reconstitution after alpha-beta-depleted transplantation in children. The authors prepared the TCRbeta library with unique molecular identifiers. TCRdb redid the calling of the PCR reads with MiXCR, one entry per CDR3 protein. The table has 350,000 to 450,000 distinct CDR3 sequences, roughly 22% seen once. Here the sequenced sample was PBMCs from the stem cell graft donor, taken from the stem cell graft. The receptors were sampled from a human donor who donated a stem cell graft to a child with acute myeloid leukemia.

The V call is TRBV21-1, the J call TRBJ1-2. TRBV21-1 is described as a pseudogene. There are 14 residues in the CDR3. The CDR3, as DNA: TGTGCCAGCAGCCAGAGGCGGATAAACTATGGCTACACCTTC. This codes for CASSQRRINYGYTF.

This clonotype has ten or more counts. The rearrangement uses TRBV20-1 and TRBJ2-7; a possible D gene is TRBD2 (5 bases). The CDR3 is 15 amino acids. The V gene's germline CDR1 is DFQATT and CDR2 SNEGSKA (reference sequence). V lost 0 bases and J lost 0, with 12 bases in between. CDR3 DNA: TGCAGTGCTAGAGAGATGCGGGTCCTCTCCTACGAGCAGTACTTC. Translated: CSAREMRVLSYEQYF.

The chain uses TRBV6-5 and TRBJ2-7; D is possibly TRBD2 (7 bases). Germline assignment: CDR1 MNHEY and CDR2 SVGAGI. The CDR3 spans 14 residues. Between the trimmed V and J ends, which lost 0 bases and 4 bases, there was a span of 10 bases. The CDR3 sequence: CASSYSGGPYEQYF. The CDR3, as DNA: TGTGCCAGCAGTTACTCGGGGGGGCCGTACGAGCAGTACTTC.

This clonotype was counted many times. J is TRBJ2-7 and V is TRBV25-1; no clear D gene. This CDR3 region has 12 residues. V lost 4 bases and J lost 4, with 8 bases in between. Germline CDR1 reads MGHDK; CDR2 reads SYGVNS. The CDR3 spells CASSGHSYEQYF. CDR3 coding DNA: TGTGCCAGCAGTGGACACAGTTACGAGCAGTACTTC.

CDR3 nucleotides: TGTGCCATCAGTGCCCCTGGGGCCAACGTCCTGACTTTC. This gives the protein CAISAPGANVLTF. The chain employs TRBV10-3 and TRBJ2-6; D uncertain. Between the trimmed V and J ends, which lost 4 bases and 2 bases, there was a span of 3 bases. The germline gives CDR1 ENHRY, CDR2 SYGVKD. The CDR3 consists of 13 residues.

This clonotype was found many times. This chain links TRBV20-1 with TRBJ2-7, with 8 nucleotides matching TRBD2. Unmatched junction bases numbered 5, after V lost 3 bases and J lost 4 bases. The CDR3 extends over 13 amino acids. From germline, CDR1 is DFQATT and CDR2 SNEGSKA (reference sequence). CDR3 sequence reads: CSARVREEYEQYF. The CDR3 region has the DNA TGCAGTGCTAGGGTGCGGGAGGAGTACGAGCAGTACTTC.

This clonotype has just a few counts. V and J are TRBV12-3 or TRBV12-4 and TRBJ2-1, with 10 bases that match TRBD1. The CDR3 contains 16 residues. Trimming at V came to 5 bases and at J to 7 bases, leaving 11 bases not matched to a gene. This CDR3 is CASSPRTGGGGNEQFF. CDR3 sequence (DNA): TGTGCCAGCAGTCCCCGGACAGGGGGAGGGGGGAATGAGCAGTTCTTC.